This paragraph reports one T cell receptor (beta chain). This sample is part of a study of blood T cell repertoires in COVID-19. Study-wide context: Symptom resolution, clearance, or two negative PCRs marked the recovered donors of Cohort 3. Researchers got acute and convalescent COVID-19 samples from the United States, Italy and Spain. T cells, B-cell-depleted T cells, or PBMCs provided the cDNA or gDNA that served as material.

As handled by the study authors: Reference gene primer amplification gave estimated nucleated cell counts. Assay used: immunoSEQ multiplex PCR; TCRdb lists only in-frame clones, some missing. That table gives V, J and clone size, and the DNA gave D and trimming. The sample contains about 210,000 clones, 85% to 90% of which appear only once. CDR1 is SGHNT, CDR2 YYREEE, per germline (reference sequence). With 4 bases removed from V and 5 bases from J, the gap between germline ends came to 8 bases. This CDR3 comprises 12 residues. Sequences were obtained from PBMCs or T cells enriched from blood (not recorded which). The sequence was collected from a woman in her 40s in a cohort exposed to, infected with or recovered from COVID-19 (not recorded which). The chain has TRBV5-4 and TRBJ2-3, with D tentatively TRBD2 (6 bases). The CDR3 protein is CASSTGEDTQYF. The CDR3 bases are TGTGCCAGCAGCACGGGGGAAGATACGCAGTATTTT.